This T cell receptor beta chain came from a study of T cell responses to AZD1222 COVID-19 vaccine. The overall study: Second-dose schedules of about 4 or about 12 weeks were combined.

This table comes from immunoSEQ multiplex PCR, and its TCRdb copy is limited to in-frame clones, with some not included. The sample shows roughly 100,000 clones, about 82% of them seen only once. The sample consisted of peripheral blood, taken on day 0 of AZD1222 vaccination. The TCR was taken from an adult in good health.

The CDR3 bases are TGTGCCAGCAGCTTAGAGATCAGTACGGGAGTGGGAGAGACCCAGTACTTC. This codes for CASSLEISTGVGETQYF. V is TRBV11-2 and J is TRBJ2-5; a possible D gene is TRBD2 (6 bases). There are 17 residues in the CDR3. V was pared by 0 bases and J by 4 bases, with 18 bases between. The germline V gene has CDR1 SGHAT and CDR2 FQNNGV.